The present entry profiles one TCR beta chain with its context. Deletions cut 3 bases from V and 4 bases from J, with 19 bases between. CDR1 is MGHRA and CDR2 is YSYEKL in the germline V gene. The CDR3 totals 18 residues. This sample was taken from a study of technical replicates of blood from several donors. TCRdb's copy holds only in-frame clones and misses some; the assay was immunoSEQ multiplex PCR. The sample comprises roughly 50,000 clones, roughly 93% of which are singletons, and roughly 4.3% rests with the top ten. The origin of this receptor is a human donor in good health. Some clones in this sample may be carry-over from other donors' samples. This chain joins TRBV4-1 and TRBJ1-6; no reliable D call. The specimen was PBMCs. CDR3 region: CASSQSSFRDSYNSPLHF. The CDR3, as DNA: TGCGCCAGCAGCCAGTCATCATTCCGGGATAGTTATAATTCACCCCTCCACTTT.